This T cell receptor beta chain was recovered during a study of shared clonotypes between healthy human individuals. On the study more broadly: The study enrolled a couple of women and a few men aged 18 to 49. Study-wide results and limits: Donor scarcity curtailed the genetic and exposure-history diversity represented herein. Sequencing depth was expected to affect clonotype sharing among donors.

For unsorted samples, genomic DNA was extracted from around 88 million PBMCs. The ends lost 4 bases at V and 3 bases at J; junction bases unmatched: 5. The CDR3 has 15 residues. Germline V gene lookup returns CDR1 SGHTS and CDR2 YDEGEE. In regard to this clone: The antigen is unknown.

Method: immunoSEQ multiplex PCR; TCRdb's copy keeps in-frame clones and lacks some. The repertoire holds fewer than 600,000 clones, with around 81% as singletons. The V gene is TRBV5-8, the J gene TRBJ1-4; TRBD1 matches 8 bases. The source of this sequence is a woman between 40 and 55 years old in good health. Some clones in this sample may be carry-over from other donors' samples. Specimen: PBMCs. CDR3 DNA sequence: TGTGCCAGCAGCCCGGGGACAGGCGCTAATGAAAAACTGTTTTTT. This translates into CASSPGTGANEKLFF. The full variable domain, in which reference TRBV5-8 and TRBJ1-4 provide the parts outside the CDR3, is EAGVTQSPTHLIKTRGQQATLRCSPISGHTSVYWYQQALGLGLQFLLWYDEGEERNRGNFPPRFSGRQFPNYSSELNVNALELEDSALYLCASSPGTGANEKLFFGSGTQLSVL.